These 32 T cell receptor beta chains were sequenced from one sample in a study of T cells in Graves' hyperthyroidism and ophthalmopathy. The source material, RNA transcripts, was used to amplify TCR beta CDR3 regions. Carried out on the TCR CDR3, a first-round RT-PCR used the HTBI primer set. TCRdb recomputed calls from the multiplex PCR reads with MiXCR, one row per CDR3 protein. The sample has roughly 700,000 distinct CDR3 sequences, roughly 17% seen once. The sample taken for sequencing was blood. These receptors all stem from a man between 50 and 59 years old with Graves' hyperthyroidism.

The rearrangement joins TRBV3-1 to TRBJ1-5; D may be TRBD1 (6 bases). CDR3 length: 14 amino acids. CDR1 is LGHDT and CDR2 is YNNKEL in the germline V gene (reference sequence). The ends were cut back, 4 bases at V and 5 bases at J, with 12 bases in the middle. The CDR3 bases are TGTGCCAGCAGCCCAGAGGGGGGGGATCAGCCCCAGCATTTT. Protein: CASSPEGGDQPQHF.

This clonotype was counted ten times or more. The chain combines TRBV12-3 or TRBV12-4 with TRBJ1-5; TRBD1 agrees at 9 bases. The ends lost 7 bases at V and 3 bases at J; junction bases unmatched: 7. The CDR3 runs to 15 residues. The CDR3 reads CASTVTGGPNQPQHF. CDR3 bases: TGTGCCAGCACCGTAACAGGGGGCCCCAATCAGCCCCAGCATTTT.

The V gene is TRBV28, the J gene TRBJ2-3, with TRBD1 matching over 9 bases. Germline CDR1 MDHEN, CDR2 SYDVKM. The length of the CDR3 is 16 residues. Unmatched junction bases numbered 12, after V lost 7 bases and J lost 4 bases. Here the CDR3 DNA reads TGTGCCAGCAACCTCAATACCGGGACAGGGTCAGATACGCAGTATTTT. Protein: CASNLNTGTGSDTQYF.

This clonotype was counted many times. The chain uses TRBV29-1 and TRBJ2-5; 7 bases are shared with TRBD1. The V segment lost 7 bases and the J segment 0 bases; nucleotides outside the gene matches: 2. CDR3 length: 12 amino acids. Per the germline V gene, CDR1 is SQVTM and CDR2 is ANQGSEA. The CDR3 nucleotides read TGCAGCGGGGACAGTGACCAAGAGACCCAGTACTTC. This sequence encodes CSGDSDQETQYF.

This clonotype was counted at least ten times. The rearrangement joins TRBV28 to TRBJ2-2; D is ambiguous. This CDR3 is 13 amino acids long. Germline V gene data show CDR1 as MDHEN and CDR2 as SYDVKM. V was clipped by 1 base and J by 6 bases, with 6 bases between them. CDR3 nucleotides: TGTGCCAGCAGTTTATCTGGGCCCGGGGAGCTGTTTTTT. Its translation is CASSLSGPGELFF. Full variable domain (rest looked up from reference TRBV28 and TRBJ2-2): DVKVTQSSRYLVKRTGEKVFLECVQDMDHENMFWYRQDPGLGLRLIYFSYDVKMKEKGDIPEGYSVSREKKERFSLILESASTNQTSMYLCASSLSGPGELFFGEGSRLTVL.

The chain is built from TRBV9 and TRBJ2-7, with 11 bases lining up with TRBD1. The germline V gene encodes CDR1 SGDLS and CDR2 YYNGEE. The CDR3 has 15 amino acids. V lost 3 bases to trimming and J lost 3 bases; unmatched junction nucleotides: 5. The chain's CDR3 is CASSEGGQGVYEQYF. CDR3 nucleotides: TGTGCCAGCAGCGAAGGGGGACAGGGGGTCTACGAGCAGTACTTC.

This clonotype has just one count. The chain has TRBV20-1 and TRBJ2-7; 10 nucleotides match TRBD2. From germline, CDR1 is DFQATT and CDR2 SNEGSKA (reference sequence). The CDR3 length is 14 residues. Losses at the gene ends were 5 bases for V and 3 bases for J; bases not matched to a gene: 7. The chain's CDR3 is CSAAKRTSGYEQYF. The DNA of the CDR3 is TGCAGTGCTGCGAAAAGGACTAGCGGCTACGAGCAGTACTTC.

The table lists this clonotype with many counts. The V gene is TRBV11-2, the J gene TRBJ2-1; either TRBD1 or TRBD2 may supply D (5 bases each). Germline lookup yields CDR1 SGHAT and CDR2 FQNNGV. V was pared by 1 base and J by 7 bases, with 11 bases between. This CDR3 is 14 amino acids long. DNA of the CDR3: TGTGCCAGCAGCTTAGCGGGCAGGGAGAATGAGCAGTTCTTC. This codes for CASSLAGRENEQFF.

The V gene is TRBV6-2 or TRBV6-3, the J gene TRBJ1-5; possibly TRBD1 for D (6 bases). CDR3 length: 15 amino acids. The V gene's germline CDR1 is MNHEY and CDR2 SVGEGT. The V and J ends lost 1 base and 7 bases respectively, with 14 bases between them. As DNA, the CDR3 is TGTGCCAGCAGTTACTTGGACAGTCCTGAACAGCCCCAGCATTTT. This encodes CASSYLDSPEQPQHF.

The chain recombines TRBV7-8 with TRBJ2-1; tentatively, D is TRBD1 (6 bases). Germline V gene lookup returns CDR1 SGHVS and CDR2 FQNEAQ. The V gene lost 2 bases and the J gene lost 4 bases, with 18 bases spanning the gap. The CDR3 spans 17 residues. CDR3 in amino acids: CASSLKALGAGYNEQFF. The DNA for the CDR3 is TGTGCCAGCAGCTTAAAGGCCTTGGGGGCTGGGTACAATGAGCAGTTCTTC.

Ten or more counts support this clonotype. The gene calls are TRBV6-1 and TRBJ2-7; 9 bases agree with TRBD2. Germline CDR1 is MNHNS and CDR2 is SASEGT. This CDR3 is 15 amino acids long. Unmatched junction bases numbered 8, after V lost 5 bases and J lost 3 bases. The CDR3 DNA is TGTGCCAGCAGTTACGGGGCTAGCGGGGACTACGAGCAGTACTTC. The encoded protein is CASSYGASGDYEQYF.

This clonotype was found many times. The rearrangement uses TRBV7-9 and TRBJ2-7, with 9 bases matching TRBD2. Germline V gene data show CDR1 as SEHNR and CDR2 as FQNEAQ (reference sequence). The CDR3 contains 15 residues. Losses at the gene ends were 5 bases for V and 5 bases for J; bases not matched to a gene: 10. CDR3 DNA: TGTGCCAGCAGCCATCGAGTAGCGGGAGTCCACGAGCAGTACTTC. The encoded protein is CASSHRVAGVHEQYF.

There are a few counts of this clonotype. The chain links TRBV2 to TRBJ1-2; tentatively, D is TRBD1 (6 bases). The germline V and J ends were trimmed by 2 bases and 6 bases, with 13 bases remaining between them. The CDR3 loop spans 14 amino acids. Germline CDR1 and CDR2: SNHLY and FYNNEI. The CDR3: CASSETDRLNGYTF. The CDR3 nucleotides are TGTGCCAGCAGTGAAACAGACAGGCTGAATGGCTACACCTTC.

This clonotype was observed a few times. The chain uses TRBV6-5 and TRBJ1-5, with D perhaps matching TRBD1 (6 bases). The CDR3 runs 15 residues. Germline V CDR1 and CDR2: MNHEY, SVGAGI. The V end was cut by 6 bases, the J end by 1 base, with 13 bases between. CDR3 region: CASRLTGTSNQPQHF. The CDR3 region has the DNA TGTGCCAGCAGGTTAACAGGGACCAGCAATCAGCCCCAGCATTTT.

V gene TRBV10-3 combines with J gene TRBJ2-1; 12 nucleotides align to TRBD2. Per the germline V gene, CDR1 is ENHRY and CDR2 is SYGVKD. CDR3 length: 17 amino acids. The ends lost 3 bases at V and 9 bases at J; junction bases unmatched: 12. The CDR3 loop is CAISDPLTSGSLGEQFF. The CDR3, as DNA: TGTGCCATCAGTGACCCCTTGACTAGCGGGAGTCTGGGTGAGCAGTTCTTC.

This clonotype was picked up one time. A read error may be the cause here, since a much bigger clone is one base away. The chain uses TRBV30 and TRBJ1-6; 10 positions agree with TRBD1. Germline-derived CDR1 and CDR2 are GTSNPN and SVGIG (reference sequence). V trimming: 0 bases; J trimming: 7 bases; junction bases outside the gene matches: 9. The CDR3 contains 17 residues. CDR3 residues: CAWSVRGTGVSNSPLHF. The CDR3, as DNA: TGTGCCTGGAGTGTACGGGGGACAGGGGTTTCAAATTCACCCCTCCACTTT.

Only a few counts were recorded for this clonotype. This chain joins TRBV29-1 and TRBJ1-2; 7 nucleotides align to TRBD1. The CDR3 consists of 12 residues. The ends lost 6 bases at V and 7 bases at J; junction bases unmatched: 8. Germline V gene data show CDR1 as SQVTM and CDR2 as ANQGSEA. The DNA of the CDR3 is TGCAGCGTGGGACAGTCGGAGGTTGGCTACACCTTC. Translated, it gives CSVGQSEVGYTF.

This chain uses TRBV7-9 with TRBJ1-2, with D hard to call. The CDR3 totals 13 residues. Germline V lookup: CDR1 SEHNR, CDR2 FQNEAQ (reference sequence). Trimming cost V 1 base and J 7 bases, with 10 bases left between them. This CDR3 is CASSLVEEGGYTF. In DNA form, the CDR3 reads TGTGCCAGCAGCTTAGTCGAGGAGGGTGGCTACACCTTC.

In this sample, this clonotype turned up many times. This sequence joins TRBV2 and TRBJ2-2, with 7 nucleotides matching TRBD1. The CDR3 extends over 14 amino acids. V dropped 5 bases and J dropped 7; count of bases not matched to a gene: 7. CDR1 and CDR2 (germline): SNHLY, FYNNEI. The CDR3 DNA is TGTGCCAGCAGTAATAACAGGGGTGGCGGGGAGCTGTTTTTT. This encodes CASSNNRGGGELFF.

This clonotype has ten or more counts. The chain links TRBV20-1 to TRBJ1-1; 7 bases map to TRBD1. The ends lost 1 base at V and 1 base at J; junction bases unmatched: 3. Germline V gene lookup returns CDR1 DFQATT and CDR2 SNEGSKA (reference sequence). The CDR3 runs 14 residues. CDR3 nucleotide sequence: TGCAGTGCTAGAGGGGACAGTTGGAACACTGAAGCTTTCTTT. This codes for CSARGDSWNTEAFF.

This clonotype was observed a few times. CDR3 region: CASSQNPGGASNQPQHF. CDR3 DNA: TGTGCCAGCAGTCAGAACCCCGGGGGAGCTAGCAATCAGCCCCAGCATTTT. The chain uses TRBV27 and TRBJ1-5; tentatively, D is TRBD1 (5 bases). The CDR3 loop spans 17 amino acids. Trimming took off 5 bases at V and 0 bases at J, with 17 bases between the two ends. CDR1 MNHEY and CDR2 SMNVEV come from the germline V gene (reference sequence).

This clonotype was detected many times. Written as DNA, the CDR3 is TGTGCCAGCATTCGTCTACAGGGGGTCAATGAGCAGTTCTTC. It yields the protein CASIRLQGVNEQFF. This chain links TRBV2 with TRBJ2-1; TRBD1 matches 8 bases. Per germline, CDR1 SNHLY and CDR2 FYNNEI. The ends lost 7 bases at V and 6 bases at J; junction bases unmatched: 8. The CDR3 consists of 14 residues. Supplemented by reference TRBV2 and TRBJ2-1, the full variable domain reads EPEVTQTPSHQVTQMGQEVILRCVPISNHLYFYWYRQILGQKVEFLVSFYNNEISEKSEIFDDQFSVERPDGSNFTLKIRSTKLEDSAMYFCASIRLQGVNEQFFGPGTRLTVL.

This clonotype has a handful of counts. V usage is TRBV20-1 and J usage is TRBJ2-6, with a possible D match to TRBD1 (6 bases). The CDR3 consists of 17 residues. Trimming shortened V by 0 bases and J by 1 base, and 13 bases separated the two germline ends. Looked up from germline, CDR1 is DFQATT and CDR2 is SNEGSKA (reference sequence). The CDR3 nucleotides read TGCAGTGCTAGAGATCAGGGGATTTGGTCTGGGGCCAACGTCCTGACTTTC. Translated: CSARDQGIWSGANVLTF.

The table lists this clonotype with many counts. The chain has TRBV5-1 and TRBJ1-1; D call uncertain. Germline V gene data show CDR1 as SGHRS and CDR2 as YFSETQ. The CDR3 extends over 16 amino acids. V dropped 2 bases and J dropped 1 base, with 15 bases sitting between them. The CDR3 region is CASSLTMGLQNTEAFF. The CDR3 DNA reads TGCGCCAGCAGCTTAACTATGGGTTTACAGAACACTGAAGCTTTCTTT.

In its sample, this clonotype was seen a few times. This chain links TRBV2 with TRBJ2-3, with D uncertain. V lost 3 bases, J lost 8 bases, and 15 bases lay in between. The CDR3 sequence is 14 residues long. Germline V CDR1 and CDR2: SNHLY, FYNNEI. Here the CDR3 DNA reads TGTGCCAGCAGTGAGGCTGAGGTTCTTGCTACGCAGTATTTT. Protein: CASSEAEVLATQYF.

V gene TRBV27 combines with J gene TRBJ1-1, with a weak D call TRBD1 (5 bases). V was pared by 4 bases and J by 9 bases, with 12 bases between. Germline V lookup: CDR1 MNHEY, CDR2 SMNVEV (reference sequence). The CDR3 runs 12 residues. CDR3 in DNA: TGTGCCAGCAGTTCCTCGGGACGTCAAGCTTTCTTT. Its translation: CASSSSGRQAFF.

V and J are TRBV29-1 and TRBJ1-1, with no clear D. The germline V gene encodes CDR1 SQVTM and CDR2 ANQGSEA. The CDR3 sequence is 11 residues long. V lost 7 bases and J lost 8, with 14 bases in between. The CDR3 reads CSAGPQDEAFF. The CDR3 nucleotides are TGCAGCGCTGGGCCTCAGGACGAAGCTTTCTTT.

The rearrangement joins TRBV28 to TRBJ2-1; 14 bases map to TRBD2. From germline, CDR1 is MDHEN and CDR2 SYDVKM. There are 13 residues in the CDR3. Trimming at V came to 11 bases and at J to 8 bases, leaving 5 bases not matched to a gene. The CDR3 spells CAVGTSGRYEQFF. DNA for the CDR3: TGTGCCGTGGGGACTAGCGGGAGATATGAGCAGTTCTTC.

This clonotype was found a few times. CDR3 sequence (DNA): TGTGCCAGCAGCCCTCTTACGGGACACCGCTACGAGCAGTACTTC. This translates into CASSPLTGHRYEQYF. The rearrangement uses TRBV7-9 and TRBJ2-7; weak D call: TRBD1 (6 bases). In germline, CDR1 is SEHNR, CDR2 FQNEAQ (reference sequence). The V end lost 5 bases, the J end lost 3 bases, and 17 bases lay between the germline ends. The CDR3 is 15 residues long.

This clonotype occurred many times. The chain is built from TRBV12-3 or TRBV12-4 and TRBJ2-3; tentatively, D is TRBD1 (6 bases). The CDR3 sequence is 11 residues long. V was pared by 5 bases and J by 9 bases, with 9 bases between. Here the CDR3 reads CASSNRDTQYF. The CDR3 coding sequence is TGTGCCAGCAGTAACAGGGACACGCAGTATTTT.

This clonotype was detected only a few times. The junction and the germline gene differ at one end; a read error may be behind it. This chain connects TRBV5-4 to TRBJ2-3; 9 bases line up with TRBD2. The CDR3 covers 16 residues. Germline CDR1 reads SGHNT; CDR2 reads YYREEE (reference sequence). The CDR3 sequence: CAGSSAGGGSTDTQYF. The CDR3 coding sequence is TGTGCCGGCAGCTCAGCGGGGGGAGGGAGCACAGATACGCAGTATTTT.

Points on this clonotype: With a much larger clone just one base away, this may be a read error. J is TRBJ2-2 and V is TRBV9, with 7 bases fitting TRBD1. This CDR3 region has 15 residues. Germline assignment: CDR1 SGDLS and CDR2 YYNGEE. CDR3 nucleotides: TGTGACAGCAGCTCACAGGGGACCGCCTCAGGGGAGCTGTTTTTT. This translates into CDSSSQGTASGELFF.